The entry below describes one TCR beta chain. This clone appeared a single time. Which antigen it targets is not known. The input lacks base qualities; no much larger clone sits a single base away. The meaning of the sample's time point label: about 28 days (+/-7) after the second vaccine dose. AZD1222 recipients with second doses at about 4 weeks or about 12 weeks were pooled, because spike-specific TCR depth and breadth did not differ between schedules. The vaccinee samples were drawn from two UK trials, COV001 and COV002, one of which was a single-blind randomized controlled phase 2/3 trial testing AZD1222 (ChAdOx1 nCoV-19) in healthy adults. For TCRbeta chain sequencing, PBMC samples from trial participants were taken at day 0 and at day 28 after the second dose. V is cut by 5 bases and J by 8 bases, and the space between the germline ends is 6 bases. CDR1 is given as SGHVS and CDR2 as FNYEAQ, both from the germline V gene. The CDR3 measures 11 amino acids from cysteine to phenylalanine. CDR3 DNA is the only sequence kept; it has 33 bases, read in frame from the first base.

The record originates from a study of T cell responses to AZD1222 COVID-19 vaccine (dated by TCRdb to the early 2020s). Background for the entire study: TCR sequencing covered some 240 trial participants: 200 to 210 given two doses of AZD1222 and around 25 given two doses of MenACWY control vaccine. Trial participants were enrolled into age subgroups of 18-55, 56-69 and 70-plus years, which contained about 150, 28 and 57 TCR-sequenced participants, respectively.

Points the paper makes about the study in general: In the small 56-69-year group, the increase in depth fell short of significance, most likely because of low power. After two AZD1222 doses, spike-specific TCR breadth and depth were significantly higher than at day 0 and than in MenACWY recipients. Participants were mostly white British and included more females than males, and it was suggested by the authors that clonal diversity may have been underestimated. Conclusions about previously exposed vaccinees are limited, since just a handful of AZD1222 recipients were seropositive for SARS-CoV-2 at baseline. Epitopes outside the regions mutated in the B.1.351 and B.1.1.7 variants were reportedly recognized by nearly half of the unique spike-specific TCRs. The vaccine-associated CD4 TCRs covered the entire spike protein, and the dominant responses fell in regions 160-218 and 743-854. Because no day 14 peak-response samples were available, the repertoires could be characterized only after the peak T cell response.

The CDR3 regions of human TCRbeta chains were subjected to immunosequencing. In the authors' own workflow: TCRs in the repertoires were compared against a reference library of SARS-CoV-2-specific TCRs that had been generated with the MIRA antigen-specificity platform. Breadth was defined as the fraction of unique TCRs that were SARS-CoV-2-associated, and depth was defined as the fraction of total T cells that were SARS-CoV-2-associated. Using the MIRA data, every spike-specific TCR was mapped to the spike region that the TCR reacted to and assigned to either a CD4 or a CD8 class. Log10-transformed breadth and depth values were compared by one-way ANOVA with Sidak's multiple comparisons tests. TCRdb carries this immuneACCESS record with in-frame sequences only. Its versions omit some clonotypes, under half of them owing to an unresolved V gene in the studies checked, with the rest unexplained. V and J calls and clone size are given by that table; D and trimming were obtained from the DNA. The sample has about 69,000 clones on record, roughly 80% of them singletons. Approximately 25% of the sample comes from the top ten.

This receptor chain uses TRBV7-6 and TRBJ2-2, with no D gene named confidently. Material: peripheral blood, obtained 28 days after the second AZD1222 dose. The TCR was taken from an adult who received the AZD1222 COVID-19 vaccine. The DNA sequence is TGTGCCAGCAGCCTTCAAGGGGAGCTGTTTTTT. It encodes CASSLQGELFF.